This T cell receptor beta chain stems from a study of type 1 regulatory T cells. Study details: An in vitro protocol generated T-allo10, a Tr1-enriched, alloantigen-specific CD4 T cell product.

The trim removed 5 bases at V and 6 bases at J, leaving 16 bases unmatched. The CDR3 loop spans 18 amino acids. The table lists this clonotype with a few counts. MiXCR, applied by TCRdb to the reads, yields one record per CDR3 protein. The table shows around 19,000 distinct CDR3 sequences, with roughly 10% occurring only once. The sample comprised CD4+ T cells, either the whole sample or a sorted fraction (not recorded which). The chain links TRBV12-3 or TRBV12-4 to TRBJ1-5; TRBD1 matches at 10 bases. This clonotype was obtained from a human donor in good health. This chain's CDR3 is CASSPPTGGRRAVQPQHF. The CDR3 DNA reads TGTGCCAGCAGTCCCCCGACAGGGGGCAGAAGAGCGGTTCAGCCCCAGCATTTT.